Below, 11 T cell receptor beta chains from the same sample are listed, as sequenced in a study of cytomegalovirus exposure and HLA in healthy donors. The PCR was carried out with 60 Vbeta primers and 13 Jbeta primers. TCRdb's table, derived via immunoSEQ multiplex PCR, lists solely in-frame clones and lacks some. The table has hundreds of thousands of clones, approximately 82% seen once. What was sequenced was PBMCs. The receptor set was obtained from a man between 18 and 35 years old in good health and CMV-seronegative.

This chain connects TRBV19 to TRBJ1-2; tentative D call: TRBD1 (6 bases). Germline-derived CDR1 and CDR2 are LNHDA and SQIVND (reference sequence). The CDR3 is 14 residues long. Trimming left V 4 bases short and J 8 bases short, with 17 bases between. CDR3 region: CASSTKIGGQGYTF. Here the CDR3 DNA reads TGTGCCAGTAGTACCAAAATAGGGGGTCAAGGCTACACCTTC.

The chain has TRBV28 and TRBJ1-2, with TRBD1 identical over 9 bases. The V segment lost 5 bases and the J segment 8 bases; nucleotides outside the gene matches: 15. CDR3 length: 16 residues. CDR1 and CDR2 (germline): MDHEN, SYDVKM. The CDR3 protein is CASSLTGGQGLKGYTF. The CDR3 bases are TGTGCCAGCAGTCTTACGGGGGGACAGGGTCTAAAAGGCTACACCTTC.

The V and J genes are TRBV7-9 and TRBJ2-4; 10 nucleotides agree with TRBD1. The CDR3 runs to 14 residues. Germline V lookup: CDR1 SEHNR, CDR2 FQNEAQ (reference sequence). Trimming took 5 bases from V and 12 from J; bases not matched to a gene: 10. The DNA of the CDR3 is TGTGCCAGCAGCCTCGCTGGGACAGGGGCAACTCAGTACTTC. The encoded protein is CASSLAGTGATQYF.

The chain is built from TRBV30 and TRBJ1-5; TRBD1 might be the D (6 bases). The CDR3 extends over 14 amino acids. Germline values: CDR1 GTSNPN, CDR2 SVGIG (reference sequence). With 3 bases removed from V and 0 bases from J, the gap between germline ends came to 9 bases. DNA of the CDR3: TGTGCCTGGAGCCGGGGGGCTAGCAATCAGCCCCAGCATTTT. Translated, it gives CAWSRGASNQPQHF.

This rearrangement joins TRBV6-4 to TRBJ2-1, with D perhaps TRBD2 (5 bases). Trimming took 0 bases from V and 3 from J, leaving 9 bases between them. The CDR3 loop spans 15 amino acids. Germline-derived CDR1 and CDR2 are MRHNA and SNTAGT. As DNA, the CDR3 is TGTGCCAGCAGTGACTCCGGGAACAACTACAATGAGCAGTTCTTC. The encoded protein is CASSDSGNNYNEQFF.

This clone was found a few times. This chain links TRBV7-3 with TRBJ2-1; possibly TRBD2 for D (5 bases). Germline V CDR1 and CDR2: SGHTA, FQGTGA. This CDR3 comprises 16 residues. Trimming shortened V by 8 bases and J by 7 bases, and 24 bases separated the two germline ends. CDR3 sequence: CASRLRPEGLRNEQFF. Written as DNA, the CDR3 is TGTGCCAGCCGACTACGTCCCGAAGGCCTGAGGAATGAGCAGTTCTTC.

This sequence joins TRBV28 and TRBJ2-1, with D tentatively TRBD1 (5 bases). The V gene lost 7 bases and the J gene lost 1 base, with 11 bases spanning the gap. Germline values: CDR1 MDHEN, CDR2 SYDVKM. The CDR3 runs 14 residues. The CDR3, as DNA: TGTGCCAGCACCCCGACAGCTTCCTACAATGAGCAGTTCTTC. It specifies CASTPTASYNEQFF.

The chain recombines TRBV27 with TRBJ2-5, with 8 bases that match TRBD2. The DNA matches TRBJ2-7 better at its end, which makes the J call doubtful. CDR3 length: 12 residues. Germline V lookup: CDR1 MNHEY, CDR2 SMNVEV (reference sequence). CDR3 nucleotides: TGTGCCAGCACCGGGGGGGACCTCGAGCAGTACTTC. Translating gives CASTGGDLEQYF.

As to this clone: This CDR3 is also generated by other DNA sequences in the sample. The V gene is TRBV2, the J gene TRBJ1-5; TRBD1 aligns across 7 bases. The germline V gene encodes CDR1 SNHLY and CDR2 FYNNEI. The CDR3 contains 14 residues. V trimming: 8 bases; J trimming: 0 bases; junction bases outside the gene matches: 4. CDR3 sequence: CASRDRVSNQPQHF. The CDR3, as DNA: TGTGCCAGCCGGGACAGAGTTAGCAATCAGCCCCAGCATTTT.

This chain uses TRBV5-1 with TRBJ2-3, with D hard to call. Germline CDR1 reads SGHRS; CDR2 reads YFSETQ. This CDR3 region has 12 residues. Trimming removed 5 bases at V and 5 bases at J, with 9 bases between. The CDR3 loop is CASRGFLDTQYF. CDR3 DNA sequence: TGCGCCAGCAGGGGCTTTTTAGATACGCAGTATTTT.

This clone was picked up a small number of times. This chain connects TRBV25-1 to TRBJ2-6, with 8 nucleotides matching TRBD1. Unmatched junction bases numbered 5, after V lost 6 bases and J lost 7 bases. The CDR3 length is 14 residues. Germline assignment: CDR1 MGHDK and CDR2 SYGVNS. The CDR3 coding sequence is TGTGCCAGCAGAAAAACAGGGGGAGCCAACGTCCTGACTTTC. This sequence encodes CASRKTGGANVLTF.